The 32 T cell receptor beta chains below were found in one sample sequenced in a study of shared T cell receptors in the human thymus. Profiled with immunoSEQ multiplex PCR; TCRdb holds only in-frame clones, not every one. The sample holds hundreds of thousands of clones, 70% to 80% seen once. The sample also formed part of further work on human thymus T cells.

Sequencing was carried out using thymocytes. The origin of the receptors is a boy under three years old with a congenital heart defect.

The chain recombines TRBV6-4 with TRBJ1-3; tentative D call: TRBD1 (6 bases). V lost 2 bases and J lost 0, with 8 bases in between. Per germline, CDR1 MRHNA and CDR2 SNTAGT. This CDR3 has 15 residues. The CDR3 loop reads CASSDTDSSGNTIYF. The CDR3 DNA is TGTGCCAGCAGTGACACGGACAGCTCTGGAAACACCATATATTTT.

The rearrangement links TRBV12-5 to TRBJ2-1, with no clear D. The V end lost 2 bases, the J end lost 4 bases, and 15 bases lay between the germline ends. The CDR3 sequence is 16 residues long. Germline-derived CDR1 and CDR2 are LGHNT and FRNRAP. This CDR3 is CASGLPRSPPYNEQFF. The CDR3 region has the DNA TGTGCTAGTGGTTTGCCCCGCAGTCCCCCGTACAATGAGCAGTTCTTC.

The V gene is TRBV7-9, the J gene TRBJ2-1; possible D gene TRBD2, 5 bases. From germline, CDR1 is SEHNR and CDR2 FQNEAQ (reference sequence). V was pared by 1 base and J by 8 bases, with 24 bases between. The CDR3 spans 18 residues. CDR3 sequence (DNA): TGTGCCAGCAGCTTAGGCCCAGAGGCGGGTGAAAGTGGCCATGAGCAGTTCTTC. Translation: CASSLGPEAGESGHEQFF.

This chain links TRBV4-1 with TRBJ2-5, with 10 bases identical to TRBD2. Germline V lookup: CDR1 MGHRA, CDR2 YSYEKL. J gave up 4 bases and V 0 bases, and 14 bases lay outside the gene matches. The CDR3 is 19 amino acids. The CDR3 bases are TGCGCCAGCAGCCAAGAGGGAGCCGGAGCGGGAGGGCCGGGAGAGACCCAGTACTTC. As protein: CASSQEGAGAGGPGETQYF.

CDR3 in amino acids: CASTIPGAGGEAGELFF. The CDR3 nucleotides read TGTGCCAGCACCATACCAGGGGCAGGGGGCGAGGCCGGGGAGCTGTTTTTT. V gene TRBV28 combines with J gene TRBJ2-2; 8 bases are a match to TRBD1. V shed 7 bases and J 6 bases; nucleotides not matched to a gene: 16. The CDR3 is 17 residues long. The germline CDR1 and CDR2 sequences are MDHEN and SYDVKM.

This chain uses TRBV5-1 with TRBJ2-7; 11 bases align to TRBD1. V dropped 4 bases and J dropped 3; count of bases not matched to a gene: 6. This CDR3 has 15 residues. Germline CDR1 is SGHRS and CDR2 is YFSETQ. The CDR3 region is CASSPGQGVIYEQYF. The CDR3 DNA follows: TGCGCCAGCAGCCCGGGACAGGGGGTTATCTACGAGCAGTACTTC.

This clone was detected once. This chain joins TRBV27 and TRBJ1-5; a possible D gene is TRBD1 (6 bases). The CDR3 totals 14 residues. Germline CDR1 reads MNHEY; CDR2 reads SMNVEV (reference sequence). The V end lost 8 bases, the J end lost 2 bases, and 13 bases lay between the germline ends. CDR3 region: CASRGGLGNQPQHF. DNA of the CDR3: TGTGCCAGCCGGGGGGGGCTAGGCAATCAGCCCCAGCATTTT.

CDR3 in DNA: TGCAGCGGGGCCCTGGGACAGGGGGCGGACAATGAGCAGTTCTTC. Residues: CSGALGQGADNEQFF. This rearrangement joins TRBV29-1 to TRBJ2-1; 12 nucleotides agree with TRBD1. Germline trimming cut 7 bases from V and 5 bases from J; bases unmatched to any gene: 9. This CDR3 region has 15 residues. In germline, CDR1 is SQVTM, CDR2 ANQGSEA.

In this sample, this clone turned up a few times. The chain uses TRBV6-5 and TRBJ1-2, with 11 bases that match TRBD1. CDR1 is MNHEY, CDR2 SVGAGI, per germline. V was clipped by 6 bases and J by 8 bases; unmatched bases: 8. CDR3 length equals 14 residues. The CDR3 here is CASRPDGQGAGYTF. CDR3 coding DNA: TGTGCCAGCAGACCCGACGGACAGGGGGCGGGCTACACCTTC.

The rearrangement links TRBV25-1 to TRBJ2-5; 7 bases are a match to TRBD1. The assigned J gene may be wrong: the sequence end matches TRBJ2-7 better. The germline V gene has CDR1 MGHDK and CDR2 SYGVNS. The CDR3 totals 16 residues. The CDR3 loop is CASSEWVSDRAYEQYF. CDR3 in DNA: TGTGCCAGCAGTGAATGGGTCTCCGACAGGGCCTACGAGCAGTACTTC.

The V and J genes are TRBV6-1 and TRBJ2-5; D remains ambiguous. Per the germline V gene, CDR1 is MNHNS and CDR2 is SASEGT. Deletions cut 2 bases from V and 0 bases from J, with 16 bases between. The CDR3 consists of 17 residues. CDR3 sequence (DNA): TGTGCCAGCAGTGAATCCAACGCCGAGGAGAACCAAGAGACCCAGTACTTC. It is translated as CASSESNAEENQETQYF.

This chain links TRBV29-1 with TRBJ2-1; D is possibly TRBD2 (6 bases). The CDR3 is made up of 18 amino acids. Germline values: CDR1 SQVTM, CDR2 ANQGSEA. Trimming pared 1 base from V and 0 bases from J, leaving 19 bases between. DNA for the CDR3: TGCAGCGTTGAAGTGGTGCCGGGAGACGTAAGCTCCTACAATGAGCAGTTCTTC. Translated: CSVEVVPGDVSSYNEQFF.

V is TRBV7-8 and J is TRBJ1-2; D is unresolved. The V end lost 0 bases, the J end lost 0 bases, and 8 bases lay between the germline ends. Germline V CDR1 and CDR2: SGHVS, FQNEAQ. CDR3 length equals 15 residues. CDR3 nucleotides: TGTGCCAGCAGCTTAGCGGGAGGGCCTAACTATGGCTACACCTTC. As protein: CASSLAGGPNYGYTF.

There are a few counts of this clone. The rearrangement joins TRBV7-2 to TRBJ2-1, with TRBD2 matching 9 bases. This CDR3 contains 18 residues. V gave up 6 bases and J gave up 6 bases; unmatched junction bases: 18. Germline lookup yields CDR1 SGHTA and CDR2 FQGNSA. CDR3 in DNA: TGTGCCAGCAGTCCTACTGGCGGGAGGGCCCGGGGGGGCAATGAGCAGTTCTTC. Its protein product is CASSPTGGRARGGNEQFF. The full variable domain, rest sourced from reference TRBV7-2 and TRBJ2-1, is GAGVSQSPSNKVTEKGKDVELRCDPISGHTALYWYRQSLGQGLEFLIYFQGNSAPDKSGLPSDRFSAERTGGSVSTLTIQRTQQEDSAVYLCASSPTGGRARGGNEQFFGPGTRLTVL.

In its sample, this clone was seen once. The chain carries TRBV5-4 and TRBJ1-2; the match to TRBD1 covers 7 bases. Losses at the gene ends were 4 bases for V and 0 bases for J; bases not matched to a gene: 15. This CDR3 region has 18 residues. Germline lookup yields CDR1 SGHNT and CDR2 YYREEE (reference sequence). The CDR3: CASSRSEGALGANYGYTF. CDR3 coding DNA: TGTGCCAGCAGCCGGAGTGAGGGGGCTTTGGGAGCTAACTATGGCTACACCTTC.

The V call is TRBV25-1, the J call TRBJ2-5, with TRBD1 matching over 7 bases. V was clipped by 1 base and J by 3 bases; unmatched bases: 5. The germline V gene encodes CDR1 MGHDK and CDR2 SYGVNS. CDR3 size: 15 residues. The CDR3: CASSEFEGAEETQYF. The CDR3 DNA sequence: TGTGCCAGCAGTGAATTTGAGGGGGCGGAAGAGACCCAGTACTTC.

The chain combines TRBV18 with TRBJ2-2; possible D gene TRBD2, 6 bases. The germline V gene encodes CDR1 KGHSH and CDR2 LQKENI. The CDR3 contains 18 residues. The V and J ends lost 1 base and 0 bases respectively, with 15 bases between them. For the CDR3, the DNA is TGTGCCAGCTCACCACTGGGCCCGGGGGAGGCGAACACCGGGGAGCTGTTTTTT. This codes for CASSPLGPGEANTGELFF.

This chain uses TRBV5-8 with TRBJ1-2; 11 nucleotides align to TRBD1. Germline CDR1 and CDR2: SGHTS and YDEGEE. This CDR3 is 16 amino acids long. The J segment lost 7 bases and the V segment lost 1 base, leaving 9 bases of the junction unmatched. CDR3 loop: CASSLWAGQGAFGYTF. CDR3 sequence (DNA): TGTGCCAGCAGCTTGTGGGCAGGACAGGGGGCGTTTGGCTACACCTTC.

This chain connects TRBV4-1 to TRBJ2-6; maybe TRBD1 (5 bases). Germline loops: CDR1 MGHRA, CDR2 YSYEKL. V was cut by 0 bases and J by 0 bases, with 12 bases left in between. The CDR3 sequence is 18 residues long. The CDR3 coding sequence is TGCGCCAGCAGCCAAGATCAGGACATGCACTCTGGGGCCAACGTCCTGACTTTC. Its translation: CASSQDQDMHSGANVLTF.

This clone appeared once. The chain recombines TRBV27 with TRBJ2-7; D is ambiguous. The CDR3 consists of 17 residues. V shed 5 bases and J shed 3 bases, with 23 bases lying between them. CDR1 is MNHEY and CDR2 is SMNVEV in the germline V gene (reference sequence). The CDR3 loop reads CASSNRSRQASYYEQYF. In DNA form, the CDR3 reads TGTGCCAGCAGTAACCGTTCCCGCCAGGCAAGCTACTACGAGCAGTACTTC.

The count of this clone is one. The gene calls are TRBV7-9 and TRBJ2-1, with TRBD1 as a possible D gene (6 bases). Trimming stripped 5 bases from V and 7 bases from J, with 18 bases between. Germline V gene data show CDR1 as SEHNR and CDR2 as FQNEAQ (reference sequence). The CDR3 runs 15 residues. CDR3: CASSISTQGGNEQFF. The CDR3 nucleotides are TGTGCCAGCAGCATTAGCACACAGGGTGGGAATGAGCAGTTCTTC.

This clone was detected a few times. The V and J genes are TRBV6-1 and TRBJ2-2; TRBD2 might be the D (5 bases). This CDR3 is 14 amino acids long. Germline CDR1 is MNHNS and CDR2 is SASEGT. V shed 5 bases and J shed 0 bases, with 7 bases lying between them. The DNA for the CDR3 is TGTGCCAGCAGTACTAGAGCGAACACCGGGGAGCTGTTTTTT. This translates into CASSTRANTGELFF.

In DNA form, the CDR3 reads TGTGCCAGCAGTCGCTGGACTAGCGGGAGGTACGAGCAGTACTTC. This gives the protein CASSRWTSGRYEQYF. This chain links TRBV28 with TRBJ2-7, with 14 bases that match TRBD2. CDR3 length equals 15 residues. Germline lookup yields CDR1 MDHEN and CDR2 SYDVKM. The V gene end was trimmed by 5 bases and the J gene end by 4 bases; junction bases not matched to a gene: 4. Looking up the rest from reference TRBV28 and TRBJ2-7 gives the full variable domain: DVKVTQSSRYLVKRTGEKVFLECVQDMDHENMFWYRQDPGLGLRLIYFSYDVKMKEKGDIPEGYSVSREKKERFSLILESASTNQTSMYLCASSRWTSGRYEQYFGPGTRLTVT.

V gene TRBV4-3 combines with J gene TRBJ1-1, with D uncertain. CDR1 LGHNA and CDR2 YSLEER come from the germline V gene. This CDR3 contains 15 residues. The V end was cut by 0 bases, the J end by 1 base, with 9 bases between. The CDR3 sequence is CASSQDRRSNTEAFF. CDR3 DNA: TGCGCCAGCAGCCAAGATAGGAGGTCGAACACTGAAGCTTTCTTT.

The table lists this clone with a count of one. The chain joins TRBV5-6 to TRBJ1-2, with a weak D call TRBD1 (5 bases). The length of the CDR3 is 15 residues. Per germline, CDR1 SGHDT and CDR2 YYEEEE. The V and J ends lost 4 bases and 0 bases respectively, with 13 bases between them. The CDR3 region has the DNA TGTGCCAGCAGCGAGGACGGGGGGGCTAACTATGGCTACACCTTC. Its translation: CASSEDGGANYGYTF. The full variable domain, in which reference TRBV5-6 and TRBJ1-2 provide the parts outside the CDR3, is DAGVTQSPTHLIKTRGQQVTLRCSPKSGHDTVSWYQQALGQGPQFIFQYYEEEERQRGNFPDRFSGHQFPNYSSELNVNALLLGDSALYLCASSEDGGANYGYTFGSGTRLTVV.

The rearrangement links TRBV2 to TRBJ2-5; 8 bases match TRBD2. The CDR3 is 14 amino acids. The junction had 8 bases not matched to a gene; V was cut back by 7 bases and J by 4 bases. Germline loops: CDR1 SNHLY, CDR2 FYNNEI. The CDR3: CASIIGTRRETQYF. As DNA, the CDR3 is TGTGCCAGCATTATAGGGACTAGGAGAGAGACCCAGTACTTC.

V is TRBV4-1 and J is TRBJ1-5; 9 bases line up with TRBD1. V was pared by 6 bases and J by 4 bases, with 7 bases of the junction left unmatched. This CDR3 region has 15 residues. The germline CDR1 and CDR2 sequences are MGHRA and YSYEKL. The CDR3 loop reads CASRYTGGANQPQHF. In DNA, the CDR3 is TGCGCCAGCAGGTATACAGGGGGCGCGAATCAGCCCCAGCATTTT.

The chain combines TRBV5-1 with TRBJ1-1, with D unclear. The CDR3 contains 17 residues. CDR1 and CDR2 (germline): SGHRS, YFSETQ. Trimming cost V 4 bases and J 2 bases, with 21 bases left between them. The CDR3 sequence is CASSAAGTWTRNTEAFF. The CDR3 nucleotides read TGCGCCAGCAGCGCCGCGGGAACCTGGACTCGAAACACTGAAGCTTTCTTT.

This chain links TRBV19 with TRBJ2-7, with 7 bases lining up with TRBD2. In germline, CDR1 is LNHDA, CDR2 SQIVND (reference sequence). Losses at the gene ends were 4 bases for V and 0 bases for J; bases not matched to a gene: 9. The CDR3 has 16 amino acids. CDR3 sequence reads: CASSTWEGDHSYEQYF. CDR3 DNA: TGTGCCAGTAGTACCTGGGAGGGCGACCACTCCTACGAGCAGTACTTC.

The rearrangement joins TRBV28 to TRBJ2-7; 7 nucleotides align to TRBD2. The CDR3 extends over 13 amino acids. Germline V gene lookup returns CDR1 MDHEN and CDR2 SYDVKM. Trimming took 3 bases from V and 7 from J; bases not matched to a gene: 6. CDR3 sequence: CASSLPAGEEQYF. CDR3 in DNA: TGTGCCAGCAGTTTGCCCGCGGGGGAGGAGCAGTACTTC.

The chain employs TRBV4-1 and TRBJ2-1; 8 nucleotides match TRBD2. Germline V lookup: CDR1 MGHRA, CDR2 YSYEKL. The CDR3 loop spans 15 amino acids. V lost 6 bases to trimming and J lost 7 bases; unmatched junction nucleotides: 11. The CDR3 sequence: CASSPFAGGRNEQFF. Written as DNA, the CDR3 is TGCGCCAGCAGTCCCTTCGCGGGAGGAAGGAATGAGCAGTTCTTC.

The chain uses TRBV7-6 and TRBJ1-2, with D perhaps matching TRBD1 (5 bases). Trimming removed 1 base from V and 4 bases from J, with 13 bases in between. The germline gives CDR1 SGHVS, CDR2 FNYEAQ. This CDR3 has 15 residues. CDR3 protein: CASSLEDSEAYGYTF. The CDR3 DNA reads as TGTGCCAGCAGCTTAGAAGACAGTGAGGCCTATGGCTACACCTTC.